Detailed here is one T cell receptor beta chain. The target antigen is unknown. This entry belongs to a study of cytomegalovirus exposure and HLA in healthy donors. Study conclusions and caveats: A cluster of highly shared sequence variants was likely a sequencing artifact. Apart from CMV serostatus, no immune exposure information was available.

The germline gives CDR1 MNHEY, CDR2 SVGAGI. Trimming took off 0 bases at V and 4 bases at J, with 12 bases between the two ends. CDR3 length: 15 amino acids. Primers for the PCR totalled 60 Vbeta and 13 Jbeta. Data came from immunoSEQ multiplex PCR; TCRdb stores just in-frame clones and leaves some out. The top ten hold 2% to 2.5% of the sample, which has 250,000 to 300,000 clones, just under 85% seen once. Donors consisted of healthy bone marrow donors. The sequenced material came from PBMCs. The receptor comes from a woman in her 40s in good health and CMV-seropositive. J is TRBJ1-1 and V is TRBV6-5; tentative D call: TRBD1 (5 bases). The CDR3 coding sequence is TGTGCCAGCAGTTACTCGGGGCAGGGCTTCACTGAAGCTTTCTTT. Protein product: CASSYSGQGFTEAFF.